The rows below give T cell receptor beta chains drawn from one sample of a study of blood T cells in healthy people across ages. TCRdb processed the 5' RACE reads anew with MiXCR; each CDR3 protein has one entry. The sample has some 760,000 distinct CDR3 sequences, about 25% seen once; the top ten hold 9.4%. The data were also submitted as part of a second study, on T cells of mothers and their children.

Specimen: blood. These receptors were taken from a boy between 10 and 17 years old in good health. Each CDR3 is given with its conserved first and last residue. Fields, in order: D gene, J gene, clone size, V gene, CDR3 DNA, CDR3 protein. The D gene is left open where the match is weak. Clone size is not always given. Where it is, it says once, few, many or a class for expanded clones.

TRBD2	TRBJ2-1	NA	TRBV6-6	TGTGCCAGCAGTTACCCACTAGCGGCGGGGAATGAGCAGTTCTTC	CASSYPLAAGNEQFF
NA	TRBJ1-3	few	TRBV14	TGTGCCAGCAGCCAAGTAGACACCATATATTTT	CASSQVDTIYF
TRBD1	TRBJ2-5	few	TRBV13	TGTGCCAGCAGCCACCGACAGGGGGAGACCCAGTACTTC	CASSHRQGETQYF
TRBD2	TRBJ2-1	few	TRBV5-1	TGCGCCAGCAGCTTTAGCGGGAGGTTGGATGAGCAGTTCTTC	CASSFSGRLDEQFF
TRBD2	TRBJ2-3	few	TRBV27	TGTGCCAGCAGTCTAGCGGGAGTTCGGACAGATACGCAGTATTTT	CASSLAGVRTDTQYF
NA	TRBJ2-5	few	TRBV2	TGTGCCAGCAGTCCTCCGCGGCTAGCGACCCAAGAGACCCAGTACTTC	CASSPPRLATQETQYF
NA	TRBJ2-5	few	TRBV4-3	TGCGCCAGCAGCCATCGACTTCTAGCGGAGACCCAGTACTTC	CASSHRLLAETQYF
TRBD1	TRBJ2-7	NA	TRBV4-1	TGCGCCAGCAGCCGCGAGACGGACAGGGAGTACGAGCAGTACTTC	CASSRETDREYEQYF
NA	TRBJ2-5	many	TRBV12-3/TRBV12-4	TGTGCCAGCTCACCGAGGGGACAAGAGACCCAGTACTTC	CASSPRGQETQYF
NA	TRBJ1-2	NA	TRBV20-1	TGCAGTGCTCGGTGGGGCGGCTACACCTTC	CSARWGGYTF
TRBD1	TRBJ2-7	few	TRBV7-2	TGTGCCAGCAGCACGGGGACAGGGGACCTCGGCGAGCAGTACTTC	CASSTGTGDLGEQYF
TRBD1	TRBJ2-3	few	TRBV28	TGTGCCAGCAGTTCAAGGGACAGGGCCACAGATACGCAGTATTTT	CASSSRDRATDTQYF
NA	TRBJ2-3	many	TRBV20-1	TGCAGTGCTAGAGATGATGTCACATACACAGATACGCAGTATTTT	CSARDDVTYTDTQYF
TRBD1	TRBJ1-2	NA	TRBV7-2	TGTGCCAGCAGGCGGGCCGGGACAGGGGGAAACTATGGCTACACCTTC	CASRRAGTGGNYGYTF
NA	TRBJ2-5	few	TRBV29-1	TGCAGCGTTGAACCCATAGGCGTTCAAGAGACCCAGTACTTC	CSVEPIGVQETQYF
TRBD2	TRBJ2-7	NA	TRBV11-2	TGTGCCAGCAGCTTAGAGGCGGGAGGGCCCTACTCCGAGCAGTACTTC	CASSLEAGGPYSEQYF
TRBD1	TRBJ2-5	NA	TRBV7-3	TGTGCCAGCAGCTTAAATGCGGGACAGGGTATCGAGACCCAGTACTTC	CASSLNAGQGIETQYF
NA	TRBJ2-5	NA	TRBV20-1	TGCAGTGCCCGTAGTTGGTTGCGGGATAAAGAGACCCAGTACTTC	CSARSWLRDKETQYF
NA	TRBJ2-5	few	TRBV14	TGTGCCAGCAGCCAAGACGGTATGAGAGGCGGGCAGTACTTC	CASSQDGMRGGQYF